This T cell receptor (beta chain) was sequenced for a study of blood T cell repertoires in COVID-19. On the study more broadly: The study drew acute and convalescent COVID-19 samples from the United States, Italy and Spain. From T cells, B-cell-depleted T cells, or PBMCs came the material, which was cDNA or gDNA.

Original methodology: Reference gene primers were amplified, and this amplification served to estimate nucleated cell counts. The protocol was immunoSEQ multiplex PCR, while the TCRdb copy is restricted to in-frame clones and leaves out a portion. V, J and clone size derive from that table, while D and trimming were established from the DNA sequence. The sample holds roughly 180,000 clones, about 86% seen once. This CDR3 has 18 residues. CDR1 and CDR2 from the germline V gene are MNHEY and SMNVEV (reference sequence). The ends lost 6 bases at V and 6 bases at J; junction bases unmatched: 14. The sample consisted of peripheral blood. The sequence came from a woman aged 25 to 39 with active or convalescent COVID-19. This chain uses TRBV27 with TRBJ2-3, with 14 bases that match TRBD2. CDR3 region: CASRRPGLAGVKTDTQYF. CDR3 DNA: TGTGCCAGCAGAAGACCGGGACTAGCGGGAGTAAAAACCGATACGCAGTATTTT.